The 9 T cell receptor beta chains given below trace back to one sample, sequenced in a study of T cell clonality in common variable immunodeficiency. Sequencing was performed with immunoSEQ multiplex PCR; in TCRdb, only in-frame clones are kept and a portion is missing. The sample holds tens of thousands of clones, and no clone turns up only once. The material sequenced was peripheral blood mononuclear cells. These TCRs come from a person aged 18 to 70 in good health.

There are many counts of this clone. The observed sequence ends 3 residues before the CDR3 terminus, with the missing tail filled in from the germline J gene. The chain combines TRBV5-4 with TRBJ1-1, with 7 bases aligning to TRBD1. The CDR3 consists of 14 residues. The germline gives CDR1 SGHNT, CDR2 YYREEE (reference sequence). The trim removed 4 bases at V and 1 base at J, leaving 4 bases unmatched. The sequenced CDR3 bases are TGTGCCAGCAGCCCCCAGGGGGGGAACACTGAA. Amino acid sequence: CASSPQGGNTE. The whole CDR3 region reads CASSPQGGNTEAFF.

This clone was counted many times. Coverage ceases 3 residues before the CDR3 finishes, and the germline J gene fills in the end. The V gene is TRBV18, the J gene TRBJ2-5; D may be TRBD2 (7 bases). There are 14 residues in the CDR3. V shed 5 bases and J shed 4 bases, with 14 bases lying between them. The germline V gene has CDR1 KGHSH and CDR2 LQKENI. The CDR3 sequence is CASSTGRGVETQYF. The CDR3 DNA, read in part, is TGTGCCAGCTCAACAGGGAGGGGAGTAGAGACC.

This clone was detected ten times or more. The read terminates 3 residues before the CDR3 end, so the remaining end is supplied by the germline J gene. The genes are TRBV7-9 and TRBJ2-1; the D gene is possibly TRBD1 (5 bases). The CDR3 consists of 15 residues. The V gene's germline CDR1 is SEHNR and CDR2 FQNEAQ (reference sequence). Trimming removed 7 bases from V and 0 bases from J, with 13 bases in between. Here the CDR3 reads CASIPRQGSYNEQFF. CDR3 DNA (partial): TGTGCCAGCATTCCACGGCAGGGCTCCTACAATGAG.

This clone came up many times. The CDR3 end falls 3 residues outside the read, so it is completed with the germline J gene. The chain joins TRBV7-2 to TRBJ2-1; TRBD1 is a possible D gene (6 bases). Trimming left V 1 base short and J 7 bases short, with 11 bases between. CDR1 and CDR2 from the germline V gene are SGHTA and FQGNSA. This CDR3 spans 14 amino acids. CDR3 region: CASSLGTASNEQFF. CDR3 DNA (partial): TGTGCCAGCAGCTTAGGGACAGCGTCTAATGAG.

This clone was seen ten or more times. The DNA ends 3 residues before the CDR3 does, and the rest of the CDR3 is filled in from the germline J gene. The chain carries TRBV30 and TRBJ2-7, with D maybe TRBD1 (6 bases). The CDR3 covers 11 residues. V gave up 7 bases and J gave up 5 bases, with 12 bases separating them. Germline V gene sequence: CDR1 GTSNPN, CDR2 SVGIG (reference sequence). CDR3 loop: CASGQFNEQYF. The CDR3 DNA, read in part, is TGTGCCTCAGGACAGTTTAACGAG. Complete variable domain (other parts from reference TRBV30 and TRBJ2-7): SQTIHQWPATLVQPVGSPLSLECTVEGTSNPNLYWYRQAAGRGLQLLFYSVGIGQISSEVPQNLSASRPQDRQFILSSKKLLLSDSGFYLCASGQFNEQYFGPGTRLTVT.

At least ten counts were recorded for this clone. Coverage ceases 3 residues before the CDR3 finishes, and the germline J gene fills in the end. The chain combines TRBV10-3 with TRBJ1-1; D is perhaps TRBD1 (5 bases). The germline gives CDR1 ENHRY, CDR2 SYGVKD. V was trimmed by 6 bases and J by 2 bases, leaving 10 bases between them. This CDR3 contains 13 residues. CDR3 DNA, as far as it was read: TGTGCCATCAGGGCAGGGCCCAACACTGAA. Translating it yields CAIRAGPNTE. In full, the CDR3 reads CAIRAGPNTEAFF.

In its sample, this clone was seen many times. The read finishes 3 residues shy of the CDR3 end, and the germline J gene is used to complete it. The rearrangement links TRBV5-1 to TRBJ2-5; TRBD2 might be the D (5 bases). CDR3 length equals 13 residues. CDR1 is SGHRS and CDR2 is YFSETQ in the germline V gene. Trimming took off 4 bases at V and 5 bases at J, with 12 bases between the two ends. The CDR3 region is CASSVAGGETQYF. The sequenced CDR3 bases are TGCGCCAGCAGCGTGGCAGGCGGGGAGACC.

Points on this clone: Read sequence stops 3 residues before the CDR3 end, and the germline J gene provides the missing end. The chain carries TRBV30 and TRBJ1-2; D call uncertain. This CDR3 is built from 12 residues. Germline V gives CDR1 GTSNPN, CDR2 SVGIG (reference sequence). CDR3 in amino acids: CAWSGLNYDYTF. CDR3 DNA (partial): TGTGCCTGGAGTGGCTTAAACTACGAC.

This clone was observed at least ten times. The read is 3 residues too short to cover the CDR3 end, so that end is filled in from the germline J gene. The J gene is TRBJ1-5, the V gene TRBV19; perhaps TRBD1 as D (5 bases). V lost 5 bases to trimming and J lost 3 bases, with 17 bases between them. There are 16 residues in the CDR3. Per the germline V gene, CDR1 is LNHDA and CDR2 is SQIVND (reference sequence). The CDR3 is CASSHYSGLHNQPQHF. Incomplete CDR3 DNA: TGTGCCAGTAGTCATTACTCGGGACTCCACAATCAGCCC. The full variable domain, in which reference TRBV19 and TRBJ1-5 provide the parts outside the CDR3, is DGGITQSPKYLFRKEGQNVTLSCEQNLNHDAMYWYRQDPGQGLRLIYYSQIVNDFQKGDIAEGYSVSREKKESFPLTVTSAQKNPTAFYLCASSHYSGLHNQPQHFGDGTRLSIL.